This entry lists 10 T cell receptor beta chains sequenced from one sample in a study of blood T cell repertoires in COVID-19. Libraries were prepared by immunoSEQ multiplex PCR; TCRdb keeps only in-frame clonotypes and omits some of them. The sample records about 370,000 clones, roughly nine tenths being singletons. The source material was PBMCs or T cells enriched from blood (not recorded which). These receptors all stem from a woman aged 40 to 50 who had been exposed to COVID-19.

This clone has only a few counts. J is TRBJ2-2 and V is TRBV11-3; 10 bases align to TRBD2. Germline CDR1 is SGHNT and CDR2 is YENEEA. J gave up 4 bases and V 1 base, and 6 bases lay outside the gene matches. CDR3 length equals 17 residues. The CDR3 sequence is CASSLVGLAGVTGELFF. In DNA, the CDR3 is TGTGCCAGCAGCTTAGTGGGGCTAGCGGGAGTCACCGGGGAGCTGTTTTTT.

The CDR3 DNA reads as TGTGCCAGCAGCCAATTAGCGGGGGGGACCCAGTACTTC. Protein product: CASSQLAGGTQYF. The V and J genes are TRBV3-1 (or the pseudogene TRBV3-2) and TRBJ2-5, with 10 bases fitting TRBD2. From germline, CDR1 is LGHDT and CDR2 YNNKEL (reference sequence). The CDR3 spans 13 residues. The V segment lost 2 bases and the J segment 7 bases; nucleotides outside the gene matches: 1.

CDR3 nucleotides: TGTGCCAGCAGTGTGAAAACTAGCGGGGGGTCCTACGAGCAGTACTTC. Protein sequence: CASSVKTSGGSYEQYF. V and J are TRBV6-1 and TRBJ2-7, with TRBD2 identical over 12 bases. V was clipped by 4 bases and J by 1 base; unmatched bases: 5. Germline V gene lookup returns CDR1 MNHNS and CDR2 SASEGT. This CDR3 spans 16 amino acids.

The V gene is TRBV9, the J gene TRBJ2-3; TRBD1 matches at 10 bases. Germline V gives CDR1 SGDLS, CDR2 YYNGEE. V shed 3 bases, J shed 7 bases, and the junction held 5 bases outside the gene matches. CDR3 length equals 14 residues. In DNA, the CDR3 is TGTGCCAGCAGCGACCGGGACAGGGGCCATACGCAGTATTTT. Its translation: CASSDRDRGHTQYF.

This chain links TRBV2 with TRBJ2-3; possibly TRBD2 for D (5 bases). The CDR3 is made up of 13 amino acids. The V end was cut by 7 bases, the J end by 2 bases, with 10 bases between. Per the germline V gene, CDR1 is SNHLY and CDR2 is FYNNEI. The CDR3 coding sequence is TGTGCCAGCACTGAGCGGCCCACAGATACGCAGTATTTT. This sequence encodes CASTERPTDTQYF.

The genes are TRBV15 and TRBJ1-2; D perhaps matches TRBD1 (6 bases). V lost 0 bases and J lost 7, with 18 bases in between. Germline CDR1 reads LNHNV; CDR2 reads YYDKDF (reference sequence). The CDR3 sequence is 16 residues long. CDR3: CATSRDLDRSPGGYTF. The CDR3 bases are TGTGCCACCAGCAGAGACCTGGACAGAAGCCCAGGTGGCTACACCTTC.

The V call is TRBV5-1, the J call TRBJ1-2, with D possibly TRBD1 on 5 matching bases. Germline CDR1 is SGHRS and CDR2 is YFSETQ. The CDR3 length is 13 residues. Trimming took 0 bases from V and 8 from J, leaving 11 bases between them. For the CDR3, the DNA is TGCGCCAGCAGCTTGGAAATAGGGGTGGGCTACACCTTC. Amino acids: CASSLEIGVGYTF.

This chain joins TRBV4-1 and TRBJ1-4, with TRBD1 as a possible D gene (6 bases). The CDR3 covers 16 residues. CDR1 MGHRA and CDR2 YSYEKL come from the germline V gene. Trimming took off 5 bases at V and 2 bases at J, with 15 bases between the two ends. The chain's CDR3 is CASSSPGGATNEKLFF. CDR3 in DNA: TGCGCCAGCAGCTCTCCGGGGGGGGCCACTAATGAAAAACTGTTTTTT.

The chain couples TRBV15 to TRBJ2-5, with a possible D match to TRBD1 (5 bases). Germline CDR1 and CDR2: LNHNV and YYDKDF (reference sequence). V was clipped by 0 bases and J by 2 bases, with 10 bases between them. This CDR3 is 15 amino acids long. The CDR3 protein is CATSREGQHQETQYF. The DNA for the CDR3 is TGTGCCACCAGCAGAGAGGGGCAGCATCAAGAGACCCAGTACTTC.

This chain links TRBV30 with TRBJ1-5; 8 bases align to TRBD1. CDR3 length equals 16 residues. The germline V gene has CDR1 GTSNPN and CDR2 SVGIG (reference sequence). V lost 2 bases, J lost 1 base, and 7 bases stayed unmatched. CDR3 nucleotide sequence: TGTGCCTGGAGTAGGGCAGGGGGCTGGAGCAATCAGCCCCAGCATTTT. This gives the protein CAWSRAGGWSNQPQHF. The complete variable domain, with remaining parts taken from reference TRBV30 and TRBJ1-5, reads SQTIHQWPATLVQPVGSPLSLECTVEGTSNPNLYWYRQAAGRGLQLLFYSVGIGQISSEVPQNLSASRPQDRQFILSSKKLLLSDSGFYLCAWSRAGGWSNQPQHFGDGTRLSIL.